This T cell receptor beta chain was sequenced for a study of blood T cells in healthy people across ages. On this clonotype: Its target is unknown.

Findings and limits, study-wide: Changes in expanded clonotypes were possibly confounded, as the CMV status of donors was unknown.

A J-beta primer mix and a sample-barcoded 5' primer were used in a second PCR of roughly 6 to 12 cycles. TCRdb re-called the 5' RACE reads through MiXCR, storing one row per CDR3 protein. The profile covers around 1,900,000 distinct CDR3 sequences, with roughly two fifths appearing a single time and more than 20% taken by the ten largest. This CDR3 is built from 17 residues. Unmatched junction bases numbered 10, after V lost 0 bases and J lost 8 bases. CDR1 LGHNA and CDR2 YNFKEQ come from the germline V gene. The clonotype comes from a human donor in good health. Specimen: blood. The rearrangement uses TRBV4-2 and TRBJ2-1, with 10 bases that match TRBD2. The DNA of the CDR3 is TGTGCCAGCAGCCAAGATCAGAATAGCGGGGGGTTGTATGAGCAGTTCTTC. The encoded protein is CASSQDQNSGGLYEQFF.